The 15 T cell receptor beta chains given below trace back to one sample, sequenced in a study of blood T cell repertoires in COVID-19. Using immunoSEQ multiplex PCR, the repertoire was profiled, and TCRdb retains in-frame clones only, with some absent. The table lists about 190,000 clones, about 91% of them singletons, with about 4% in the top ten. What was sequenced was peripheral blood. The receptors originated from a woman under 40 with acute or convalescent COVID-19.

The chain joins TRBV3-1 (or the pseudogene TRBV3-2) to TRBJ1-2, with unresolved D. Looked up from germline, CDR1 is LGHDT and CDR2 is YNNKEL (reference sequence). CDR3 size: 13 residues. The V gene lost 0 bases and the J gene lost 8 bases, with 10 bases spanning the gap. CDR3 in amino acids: CASSQEYRGGYTF. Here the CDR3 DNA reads TGTGCCAGCAGCCAAGAGTATCGGGGAGGCTACACCTTC.

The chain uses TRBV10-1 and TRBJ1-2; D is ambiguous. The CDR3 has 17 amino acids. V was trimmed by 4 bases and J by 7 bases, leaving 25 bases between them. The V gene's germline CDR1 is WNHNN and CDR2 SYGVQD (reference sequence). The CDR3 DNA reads TGCGCCAGCAGTGCGGTAAGTGAGAGGGAACGAGAAGTTGGCTACACCTTC. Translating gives CASSAVSEREREVGYTF.

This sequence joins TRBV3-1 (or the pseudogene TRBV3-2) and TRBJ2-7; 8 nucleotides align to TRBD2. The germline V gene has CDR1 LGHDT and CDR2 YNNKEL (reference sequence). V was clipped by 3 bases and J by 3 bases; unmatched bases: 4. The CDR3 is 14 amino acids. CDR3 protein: CASSQWRGDYEQYF. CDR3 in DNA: TGTGCCAGCAGCCAGTGGCGGGGGGACTACGAGCAGTACTTC.

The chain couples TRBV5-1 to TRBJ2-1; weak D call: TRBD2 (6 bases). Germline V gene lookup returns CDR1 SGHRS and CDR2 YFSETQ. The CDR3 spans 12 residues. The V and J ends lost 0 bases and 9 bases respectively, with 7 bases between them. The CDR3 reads CASSLGRVEQFF. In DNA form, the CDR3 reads TGCGCCAGCAGCTTGGGGAGGGTTGAGCAGTTCTTC.

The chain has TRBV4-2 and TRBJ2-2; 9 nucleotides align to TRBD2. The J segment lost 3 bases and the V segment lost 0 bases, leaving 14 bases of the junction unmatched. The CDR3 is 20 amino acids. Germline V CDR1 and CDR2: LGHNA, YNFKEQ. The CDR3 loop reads CASSQDRGLAGGGYTGELFF. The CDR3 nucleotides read TGTGCCAGCAGCCAAGATCGGGGACTAGCAGGCGGGGGATACACCGGGGAGCTGTTTTTT.

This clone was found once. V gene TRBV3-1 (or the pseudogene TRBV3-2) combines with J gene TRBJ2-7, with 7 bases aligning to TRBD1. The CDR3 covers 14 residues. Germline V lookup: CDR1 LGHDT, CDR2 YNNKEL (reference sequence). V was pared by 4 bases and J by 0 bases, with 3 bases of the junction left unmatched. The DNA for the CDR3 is TGTGCCAGCAGCCCTTGGACAGGCTCCTACGAGCAGTACTTC. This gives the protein CASSPWTGSYEQYF.

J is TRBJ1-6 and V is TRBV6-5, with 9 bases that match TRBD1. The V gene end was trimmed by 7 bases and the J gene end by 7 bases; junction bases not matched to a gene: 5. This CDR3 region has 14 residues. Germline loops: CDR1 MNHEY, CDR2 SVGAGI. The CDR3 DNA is TGTGCCAGCAAACCGGGACAGGGCAATTCACCCCTCCACTTT. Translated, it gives CASKPGQGNSPLHF.

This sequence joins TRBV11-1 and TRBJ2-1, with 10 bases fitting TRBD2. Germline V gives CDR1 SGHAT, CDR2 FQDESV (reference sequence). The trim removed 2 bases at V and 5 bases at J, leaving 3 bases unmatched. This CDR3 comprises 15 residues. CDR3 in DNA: TGTGCCAGCAGCTTAAGGCTAGCGGGAGACAATGAGCAGTTCTTC. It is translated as CASSLRLAGDNEQFF. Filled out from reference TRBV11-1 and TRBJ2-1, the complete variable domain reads EAEVAQSPRYKITEKSQAVAFWCDPISGHATLYWYRQILGQGPELLVQFQDESVVDDSQLPKDRFSAERLKGVDSTLKIQPAELGDSAMYLCASSLRLAGDNEQFFGPGTRLTVL.

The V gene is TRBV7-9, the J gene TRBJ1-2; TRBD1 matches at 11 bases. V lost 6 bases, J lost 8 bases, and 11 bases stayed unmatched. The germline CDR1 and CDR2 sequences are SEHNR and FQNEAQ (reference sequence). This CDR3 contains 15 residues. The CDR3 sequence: CASSSGLRTGGGYTF. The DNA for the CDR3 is TGTGCCAGCAGTTCCGGCCTCCGGACAGGGGGCGGCTACACCTTC.

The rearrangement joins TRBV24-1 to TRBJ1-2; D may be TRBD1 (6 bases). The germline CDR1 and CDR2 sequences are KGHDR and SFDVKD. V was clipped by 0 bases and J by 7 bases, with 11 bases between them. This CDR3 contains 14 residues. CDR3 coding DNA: TGTGCCACCAGTGATTTGACAAGGACAGTTGGCTACACCTTC. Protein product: CATSDLTRTVGYTF.

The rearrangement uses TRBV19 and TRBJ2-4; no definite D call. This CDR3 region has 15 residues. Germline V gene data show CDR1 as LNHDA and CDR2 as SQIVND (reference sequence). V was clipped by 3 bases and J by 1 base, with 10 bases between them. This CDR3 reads CASSMLGIAKNIQYF. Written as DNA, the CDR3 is TGTGCCAGTAGTATGTTGGGCATTGCCAAAAACATTCAGTACTTC.

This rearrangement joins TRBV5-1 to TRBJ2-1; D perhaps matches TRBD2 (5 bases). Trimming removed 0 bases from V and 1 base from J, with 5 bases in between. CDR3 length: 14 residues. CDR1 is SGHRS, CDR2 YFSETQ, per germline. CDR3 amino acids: CASSLGESYNEQFF. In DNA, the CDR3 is TGCGCCAGCAGCTTGGGGGAGTCCTACAATGAGCAGTTCTTC.

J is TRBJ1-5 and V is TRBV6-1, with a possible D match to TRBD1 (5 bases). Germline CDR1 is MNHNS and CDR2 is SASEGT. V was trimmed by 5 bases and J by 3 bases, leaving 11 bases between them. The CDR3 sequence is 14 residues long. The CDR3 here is CASSPGTLNQPQHF. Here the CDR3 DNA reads TGTGCCAGCAGTCCCGGGACTCTCAATCAGCCCCAGCATTTT.

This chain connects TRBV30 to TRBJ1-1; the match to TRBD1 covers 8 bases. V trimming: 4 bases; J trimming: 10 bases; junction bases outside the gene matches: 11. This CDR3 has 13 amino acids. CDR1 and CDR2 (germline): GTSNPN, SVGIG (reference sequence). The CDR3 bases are TGTGCCTGGACCCGGCAGGGGGCGGCGGGAGCTTTCTTT. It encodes CAWTRQGAAGAFF. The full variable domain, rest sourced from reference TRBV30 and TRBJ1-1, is SQTIHQWPATLVQPVGSPLSLECTVEGTSNPNLYWYRQAAGRGLQLLFYSVGIGQISSEVPQNLSASRPQDRQFILSSKKLLLSDSGFYLCAWTRQGAAGAFFGQGTRLTVV.

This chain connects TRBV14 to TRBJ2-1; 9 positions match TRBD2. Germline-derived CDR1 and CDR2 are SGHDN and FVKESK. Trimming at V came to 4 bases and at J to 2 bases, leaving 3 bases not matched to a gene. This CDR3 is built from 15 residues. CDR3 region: CASSPLAGPYNEQFF. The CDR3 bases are TGTGCCAGCAGCCCGCTAGCGGGACCCTACAATGAGCAGTTCTTC.